This T cell receptor beta chain was captured by sequencing in a study of blood T cell repertoires in COVID-19. Only in-frame clones appear in the TCRdb table, and some are missing; sequencing was by immunoSEQ multiplex PCR. The repertoire holds 75,000 to 95,000 clones, with roughly 91% as singletons. The germline V and J ends were trimmed by 4 bases and 4 bases, with 10 bases remaining between them. CDR3 length: 14 residues. Per germline, CDR1 KGHDR and CDR2 SFDVKD. The specimen was peripheral blood. This chain connects TRBV24-1 to TRBJ1-3; perhaps TRBD1 as D (5 bases). This receptor was taken from a human donor in a cohort sampled during active COVID-19. In DNA, the CDR3 is TGTGCCACCAGTGAGGGGGGACGGGGAAACACCATATATTTT. Amino acids: CATSEGGRGNTIYF.